This T cell receptor beta chain was recorded in a study of blood T cells in healthy people across ages. Points on this clonotype: Antigen: not known.

A second PCR, run for about 7 to 11 cycles, used a sample-barcoded 5' primer plus a J-beta primer mix. One entry per CDR3 protein, called by TCRdb with MiXCR from the 5' RACE reads. The sample holds hundreds of thousands of distinct CDR3 sequences, roughly 50% seen once. Overall study findings and caveats: The recorded TCR beta diversity per million T cells decreased in a roughly linear manner with age. Long-lived donors exceeded aged donors in naive CD4+ cells and diversity. Possibly, changes in expanded clonotypes were confounded because donor CMV status was unknown.

Sequenced material: blood. This sequence was found in a woman in her sixties in good health.

The DNA for the CDR3 is TGTGCCAGCAGTTATTCCGGGACTAGCGAAACTGAGCAGTTCTTC. Residues: CASSYSGTSETEQFF. The chain has TRBV27 and TRBJ2-1, with 10 nucleotides matching TRBD2. The CDR3 extends over 15 amino acids. Germline V CDR1 and CDR2: MNHEY, SMNVEV (reference sequence). The ends lost 4 bases at V and 9 bases at J; junction bases unmatched: 9.